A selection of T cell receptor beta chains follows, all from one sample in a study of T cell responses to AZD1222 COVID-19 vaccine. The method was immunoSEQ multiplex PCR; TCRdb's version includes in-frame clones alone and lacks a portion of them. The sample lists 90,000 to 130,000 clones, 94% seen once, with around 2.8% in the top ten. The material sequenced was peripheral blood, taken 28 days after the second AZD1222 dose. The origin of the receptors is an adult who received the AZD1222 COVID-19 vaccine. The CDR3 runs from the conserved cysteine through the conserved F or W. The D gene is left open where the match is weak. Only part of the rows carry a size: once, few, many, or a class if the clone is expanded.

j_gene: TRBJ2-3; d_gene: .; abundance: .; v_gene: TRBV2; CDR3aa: CASGGSVRTDTQYF; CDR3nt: TGTGCCAGCGGCGGCAGCGTACGCACAGATACGCAGTATTTT
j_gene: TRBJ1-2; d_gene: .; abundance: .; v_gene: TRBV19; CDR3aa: CASSRRFEGGSTYGYTF; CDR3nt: TGTGCCAGTAGTCGGAGGTTTGAGGGAGGGAGTACCTATGGCTACACCTTC
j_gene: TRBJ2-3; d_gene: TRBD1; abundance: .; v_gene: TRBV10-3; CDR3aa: CAASGQLVVTSTDTQYF; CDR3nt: TGTGCCGCCTCGGGACAGCTAGTGGTTACTTCCACAGATACGCAGTATTTT
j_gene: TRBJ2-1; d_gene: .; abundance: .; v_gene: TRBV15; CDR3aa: CATAKGTGIGSNEQFF; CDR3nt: TGTGCCACCGCGAAAGGGACTGGTATTGGGAGCAATGAGCAGTTCTTC
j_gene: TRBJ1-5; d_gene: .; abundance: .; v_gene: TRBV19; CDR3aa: CASSLDNAGAQHF; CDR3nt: TGTGCCAGTAGCCTGGATAATGCGGGAGCCCAGCATTTT
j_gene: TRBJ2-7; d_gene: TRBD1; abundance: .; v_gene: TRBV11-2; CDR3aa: CASSLDLFGRGLFVYEQYF; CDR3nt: TGTGCCAGCAGCTTAGATCTATTCGGCAGGGGGCTCTTTGTTTACGAGCAGTACTTC
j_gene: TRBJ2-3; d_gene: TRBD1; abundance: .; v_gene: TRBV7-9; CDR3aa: CASSLQGAGADTQYF; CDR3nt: TGTGCCAGCAGCTTACAGGGGGCTGGTGCAGATACGCAGTATTTT
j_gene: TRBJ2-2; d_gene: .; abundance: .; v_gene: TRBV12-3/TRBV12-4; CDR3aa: CASSLGDGELFF; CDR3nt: TGTGCCAGCAGTTTGGGCGACGGGGAGCTGTTTTTT
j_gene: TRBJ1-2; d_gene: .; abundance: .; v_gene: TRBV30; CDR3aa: CAWSQSLSGGYTF; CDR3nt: TGTGCCTGGAGTCAGAGCCTATCCGGTGGCTACACCTTC
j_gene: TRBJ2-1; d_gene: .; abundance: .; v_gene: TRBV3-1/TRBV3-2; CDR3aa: CASSQGLGPYNEQFF; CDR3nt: TGTGCCAGCAGCCAAGGACTAGGCCCCTACAATGAGCAGTTCTTC
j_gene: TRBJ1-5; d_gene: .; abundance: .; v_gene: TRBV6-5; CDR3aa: CASSPTHQPQHF; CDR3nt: TGTGCCAGCAGTCCGACCCATCAGCCCCAGCATTTT
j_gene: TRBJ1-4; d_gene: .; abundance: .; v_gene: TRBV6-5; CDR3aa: CASSTDVNEKLFF; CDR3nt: TGTGCCAGCAGTACGGACGTTAATGAAAAACTGTTTTTT
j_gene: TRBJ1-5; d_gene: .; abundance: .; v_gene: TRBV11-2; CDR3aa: CASSHTATRNQPQHF; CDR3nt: TGTGCCAGCAGCCACACCGCCACCCGGAATCAGCCCCAGCATTTT
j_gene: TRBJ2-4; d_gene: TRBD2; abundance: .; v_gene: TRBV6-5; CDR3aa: CASKGSGVAKNIQYF; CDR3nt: TGTGCCAGCAAGGGGAGCGGGGTGGCCAAAAACATTCAGTACTTC
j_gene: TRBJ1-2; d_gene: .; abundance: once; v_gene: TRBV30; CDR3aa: CAWKAGTRGYGYTF; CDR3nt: TGTGCCTGGAAGGCGGGCACCAGGGGCTATGGCTACACCTTC
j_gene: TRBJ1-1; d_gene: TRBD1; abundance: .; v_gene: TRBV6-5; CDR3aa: CASSLGQGLNTEAFF; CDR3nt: TGTGCCAGCAGTTTGGGACAGGGGCTGAACACTGAAGCTTTCTTT
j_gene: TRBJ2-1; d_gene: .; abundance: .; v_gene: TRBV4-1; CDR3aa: CASSQVDLLTYNEQFF; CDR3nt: TGCGCCAGCAGCCAAGTTGACCTCCTAACCTACAATGAGCAGTTCTTC
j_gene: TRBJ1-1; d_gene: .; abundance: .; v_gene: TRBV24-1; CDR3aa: CATSPLKSNTEAFF; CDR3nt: TGTGCCACCAGTCCTCTGAAGAGCAACACTGAAGCTTTCTTT
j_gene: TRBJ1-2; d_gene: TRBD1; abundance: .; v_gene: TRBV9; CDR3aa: CASSVALDRGEGYTF; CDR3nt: TGTGCCAGCAGCGTAGCATTGGACAGGGGAGAGGGCTACACCTTC
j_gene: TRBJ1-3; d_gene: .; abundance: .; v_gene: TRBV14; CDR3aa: CASSHRASDGNTIYF; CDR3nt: TGTGCCAGCAGTCACAGGGCGTCGGATGGAAACACCATATATTTT
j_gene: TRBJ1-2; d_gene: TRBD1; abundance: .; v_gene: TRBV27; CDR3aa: CASSPLDRWSGGYTF; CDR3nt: TGTGCCAGCAGTCCCCTGGACAGGTGGAGTGGCGGCTACACCTTC
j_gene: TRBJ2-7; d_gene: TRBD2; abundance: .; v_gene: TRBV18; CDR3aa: CASSPPIAGATYEQYF; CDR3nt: TGTGCCAGCTCACCACCCATAGCGGGGGCCACCTACGAGCAGTACTTC
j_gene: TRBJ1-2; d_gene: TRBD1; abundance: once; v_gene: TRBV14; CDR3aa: CASSLTGGRYGYTF; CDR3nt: TGTGCCAGCAGCCTGACAGGGGGCAGGTATGGCTACACCTTC
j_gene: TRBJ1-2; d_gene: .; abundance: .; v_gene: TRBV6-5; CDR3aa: CASSINVDGYTF; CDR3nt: TGTGCCAGCAGTATAAATGTCGATGGCTACACCTTC
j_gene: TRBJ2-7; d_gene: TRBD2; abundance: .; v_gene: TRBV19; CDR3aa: CASSPAGTSFYEQYF; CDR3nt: TGTGCCAGTAGCCCCGCCGGGACTAGTTTCTACGAGCAGTACTTC
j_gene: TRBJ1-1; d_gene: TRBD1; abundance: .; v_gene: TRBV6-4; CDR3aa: CASSSLGTGEAEAFF; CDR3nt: TGTGCCAGCAGTTCACTAGGGACAGGAGAGGCTGAAGCTTTCTTT
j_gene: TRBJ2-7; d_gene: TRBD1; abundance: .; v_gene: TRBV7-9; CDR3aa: CASSLKGAKYEQYF; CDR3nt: TGTGCCAGCAGCTTAAAGGGGGCCAAATACGAGCAGTACTTC
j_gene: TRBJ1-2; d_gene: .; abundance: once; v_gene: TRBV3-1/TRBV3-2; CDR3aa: CASSQDSSGEDGYTF; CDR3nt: TGTGCCAGCAGCCAAGATTCATCCGGGGAGGATGGCTACACCTTC
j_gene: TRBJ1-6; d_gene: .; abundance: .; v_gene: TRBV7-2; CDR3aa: CASSLGGTGFIYNSPLHF; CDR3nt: TGTGCCAGCAGCTTAGGAGGAACAGGGTTCATCTATAATTCACCCCTCCACTTT
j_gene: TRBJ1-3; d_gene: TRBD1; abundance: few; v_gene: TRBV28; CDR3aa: CASTGGYGNTIYF; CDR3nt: TGTGCCAGCACAGGGGGTTATGGAAACACCATATATTTT
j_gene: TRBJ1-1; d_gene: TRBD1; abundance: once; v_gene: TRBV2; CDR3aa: CASSQGGTGETEAFF; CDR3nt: TGTGCCAGCAGTCAGGGGGGGACAGGGGAAACTGAAGCTTTCTTT
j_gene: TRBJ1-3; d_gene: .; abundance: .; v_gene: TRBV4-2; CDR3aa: CASGILGGNTIYF; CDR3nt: TGTGCCAGCGGCATCTTAGGAGGAAACACCATATATTTT
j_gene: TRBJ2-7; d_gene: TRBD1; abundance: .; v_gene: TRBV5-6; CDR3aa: CASSLLDRAKYEQYF; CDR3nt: TGTGCCAGCAGCTTGTTAGACAGGGCAAAATACGAGCAGTACTTC
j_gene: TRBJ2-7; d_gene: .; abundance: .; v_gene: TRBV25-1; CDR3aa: CASSEFRKQYF; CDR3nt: TGTGCCAGCAGTGAATTCCGAAAGCAGTACTTC
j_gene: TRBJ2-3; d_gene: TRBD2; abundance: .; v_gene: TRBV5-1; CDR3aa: CASSLVGRVTDTQYF; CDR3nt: TGCGCCAGCAGCTTGGTGGGGAGGGTCACAGATACGCAGTATTTT
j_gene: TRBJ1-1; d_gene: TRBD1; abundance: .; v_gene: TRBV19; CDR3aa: CASSIRDRENTEAFF; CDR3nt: TGTGCCAGTAGTATACGGGACAGGGAGAACACTGAAGCTTTCTTT
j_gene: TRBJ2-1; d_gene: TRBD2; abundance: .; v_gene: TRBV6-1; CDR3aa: CASSAPGLAGGRPYNEQFF; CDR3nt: TGTGCCAGCAGTGCGCCGGGACTAGCGGGAGGCCGGCCCTACAATGAGCAGTTCTTC
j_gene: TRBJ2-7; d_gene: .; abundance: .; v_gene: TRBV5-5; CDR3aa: CASSFSPGGTRSGYEQYF; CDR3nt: TGTGCCAGCAGCTTCTCCCCCGGGGGGACAAGGTCCGGCTACGAGCAGTACTTC
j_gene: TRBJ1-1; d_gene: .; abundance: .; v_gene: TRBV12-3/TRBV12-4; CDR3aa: CASSLVLNTEAFF; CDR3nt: TGTGCCAGCAGTTTGGTTTTAAACACTGAAGCTTTCTTT
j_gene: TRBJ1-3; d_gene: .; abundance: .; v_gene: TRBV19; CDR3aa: CATTRGAGNTIYF; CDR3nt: TGTGCCACCACGAGGGGGGCTGGAAACACCATATATTTT
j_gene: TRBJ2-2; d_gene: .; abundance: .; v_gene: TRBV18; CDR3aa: CASSPVTANTGELFF; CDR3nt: TGTGCCAGCTCACCCGTAACAGCGAACACCGGGGAGCTGTTTTTT
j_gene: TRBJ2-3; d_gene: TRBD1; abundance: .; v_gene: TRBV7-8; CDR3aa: CASSLRTGGVDTQYF; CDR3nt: TGTGCCAGCAGCTTACGGACAGGGGGCGTAGATACGCAGTATTTT
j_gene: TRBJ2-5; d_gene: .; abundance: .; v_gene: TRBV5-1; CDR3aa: CASSLEGGETQYF; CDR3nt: TGCGCCAGCAGCTTGGAAGGAGGGGAGACCCAGTACTTC
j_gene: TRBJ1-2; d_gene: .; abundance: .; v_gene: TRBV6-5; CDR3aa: CASSYGPGNYGYTF; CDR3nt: TGTGCCAGCAGTTACGGGCCAGGGAACTATGGCTACACCTTC
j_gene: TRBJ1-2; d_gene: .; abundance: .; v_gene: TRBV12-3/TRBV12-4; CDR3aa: CASSFVRDGYTF; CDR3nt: TGTGCCAGCAGTTTTGTTAGGGACGGCTACACCTTC
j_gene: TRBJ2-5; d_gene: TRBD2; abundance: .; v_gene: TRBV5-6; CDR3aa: CASSRLAGWQETQYF; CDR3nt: TGTGCCAGCAGCCGACTAGCGGGCTGGCAAGAGACCCAGTACTTC
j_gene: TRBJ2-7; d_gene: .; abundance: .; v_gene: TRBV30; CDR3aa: CAWSVRGREYEQYF; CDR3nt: TGTGCCTGGAGTGTACGGGGGCGGGAATACGAGCAGTACTTC